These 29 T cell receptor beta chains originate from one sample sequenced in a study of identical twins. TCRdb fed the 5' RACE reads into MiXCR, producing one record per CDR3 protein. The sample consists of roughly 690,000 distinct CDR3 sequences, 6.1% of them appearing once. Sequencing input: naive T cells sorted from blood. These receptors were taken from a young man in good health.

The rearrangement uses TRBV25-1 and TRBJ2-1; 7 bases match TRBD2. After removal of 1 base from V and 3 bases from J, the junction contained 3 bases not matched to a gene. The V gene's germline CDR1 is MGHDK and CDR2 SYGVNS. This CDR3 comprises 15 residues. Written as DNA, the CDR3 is TGTGCCAGCAGTGAATCAGCGGGAAGCTACAATGAGCAGTTCTTC. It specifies CASSESAGSYNEQFF.

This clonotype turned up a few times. CDR3 coding DNA: TGTGCCAGCAGTTATGGAGAATCGGGCGGCTACACCTTC. Protein product: CASSYGESGGYTF. V usage is TRBV6-5 and J usage is TRBJ1-2; D not resolved. The CDR3 loop spans 13 amino acids. V was pared by 3 bases and J by 8 bases, with 13 bases between. CDR1 is MNHEY and CDR2 is SVGAGI in the germline V gene.

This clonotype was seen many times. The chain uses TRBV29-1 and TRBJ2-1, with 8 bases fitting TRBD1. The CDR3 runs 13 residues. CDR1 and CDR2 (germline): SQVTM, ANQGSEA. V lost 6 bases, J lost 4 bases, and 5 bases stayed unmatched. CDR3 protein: CSVRTGTYNEQFF. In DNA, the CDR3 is TGCAGCGTAAGGACAGGGACTTACAATGAGCAGTTCTTC.

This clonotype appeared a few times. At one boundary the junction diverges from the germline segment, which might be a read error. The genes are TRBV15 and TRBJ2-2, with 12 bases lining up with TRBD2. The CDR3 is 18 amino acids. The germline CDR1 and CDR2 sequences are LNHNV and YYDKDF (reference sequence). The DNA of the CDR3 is TGTGCCACCAGGAGAGGGCTAGCGGGAGGGCCGAACACCGGGGAGCTGTTTTTT. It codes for CATRRGLAGGPNTGELFF.

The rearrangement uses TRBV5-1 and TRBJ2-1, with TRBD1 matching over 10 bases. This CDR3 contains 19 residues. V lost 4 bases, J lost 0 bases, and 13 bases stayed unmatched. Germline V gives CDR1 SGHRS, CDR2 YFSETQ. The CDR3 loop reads CASSPGDRGLGGSYNEQFF. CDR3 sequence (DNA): TGCGCCAGCAGCCCGGGGGACAGGGGATTAGGGGGCTCCTACAATGAGCAGTTCTTC.

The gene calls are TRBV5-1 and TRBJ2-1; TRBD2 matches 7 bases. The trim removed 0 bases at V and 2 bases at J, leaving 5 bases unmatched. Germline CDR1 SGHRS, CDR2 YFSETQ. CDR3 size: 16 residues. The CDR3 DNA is TGCGCCAGCAGCTTGGGTGGCGGGAGTGCCTACAATGAGCAGTTCTTC. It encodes CASSLGGGSAYNEQFF.

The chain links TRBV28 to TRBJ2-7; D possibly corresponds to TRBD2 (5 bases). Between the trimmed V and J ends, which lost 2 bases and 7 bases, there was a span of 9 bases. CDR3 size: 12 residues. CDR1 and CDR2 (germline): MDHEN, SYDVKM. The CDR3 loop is CASSLIPGEQYF. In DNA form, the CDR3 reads TGTGCCAGCAGTTTAATACCGGGGGAGCAGTACTTC. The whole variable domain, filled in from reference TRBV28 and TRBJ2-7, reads DVKVTQSSRYLVKRTGEKVFLECVQDMDHENMFWYRQDPGLGLRLIYFSYDVKMKEKGDIPEGYSVSREKKERFSLILESASTNQTSMYLCASSLIPGEQYFGPGTRLTVT.

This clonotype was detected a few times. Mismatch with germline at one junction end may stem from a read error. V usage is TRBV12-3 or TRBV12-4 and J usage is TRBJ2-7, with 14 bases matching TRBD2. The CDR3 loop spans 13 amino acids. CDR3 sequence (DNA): TGTGCCAGCAGTCCGGGACTAGCGGGAGTGGCCTCCTTC. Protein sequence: CASSPGLAGVASF.

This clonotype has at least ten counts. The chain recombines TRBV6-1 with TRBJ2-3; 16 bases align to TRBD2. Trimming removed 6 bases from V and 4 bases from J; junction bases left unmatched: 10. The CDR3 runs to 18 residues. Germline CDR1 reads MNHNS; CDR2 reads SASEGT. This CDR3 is CASSEGTSGRAEADTQYF. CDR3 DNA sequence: TGTGCCAGCAGCGAGGGGACTAGCGGGAGGGCCGAGGCAGATACGCAGTATTTT.

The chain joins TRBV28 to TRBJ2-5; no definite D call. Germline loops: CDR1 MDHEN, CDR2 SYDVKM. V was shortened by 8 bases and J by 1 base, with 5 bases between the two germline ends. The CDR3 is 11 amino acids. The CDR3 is CASALQETQYF. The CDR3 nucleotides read TGTGCCAGCGCCCTCCAAGAGACCCAGTACTTC.

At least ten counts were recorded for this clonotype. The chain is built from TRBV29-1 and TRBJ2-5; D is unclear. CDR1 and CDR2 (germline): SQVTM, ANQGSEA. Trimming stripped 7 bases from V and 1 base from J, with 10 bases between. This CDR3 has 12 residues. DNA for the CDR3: TGCAGCGCGAAGCTAGTCCAAGAGACCCAGTACTTC. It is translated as CSAKLVQETQYF.

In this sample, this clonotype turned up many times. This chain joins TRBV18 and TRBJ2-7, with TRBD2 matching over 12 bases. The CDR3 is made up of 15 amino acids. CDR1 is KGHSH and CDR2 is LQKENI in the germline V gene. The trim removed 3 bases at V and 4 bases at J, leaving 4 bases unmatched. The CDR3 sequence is CASSPRTSGMYEQYV. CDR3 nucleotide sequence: TGTGCCAGCTCACCCCGGACTAGCGGGATGTACGAGCAGTACGTC.

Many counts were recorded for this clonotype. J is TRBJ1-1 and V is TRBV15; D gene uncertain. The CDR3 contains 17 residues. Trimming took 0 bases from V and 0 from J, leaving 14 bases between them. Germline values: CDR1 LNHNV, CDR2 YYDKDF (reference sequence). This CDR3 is CATSRDTGGFMNTEAFF. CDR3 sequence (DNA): TGTGCCACCAGCAGAGATACCGGCGGTTTCATGAACACTGAAGCTTTCTTT.

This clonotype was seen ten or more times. This CDR3 is CASSLAGSLEQYF. As DNA, the CDR3 is TGCGCCAGCAGCCTAGCCGGTTCACTGGAGCAGTACTTC. The J gene is TRBJ2-7, the V gene TRBV5-1; a possible D gene is TRBD2 (5 bases). Per germline, CDR1 SGHRS and CDR2 YFSETQ. This CDR3 has 13 residues. Trimming shortened V by 4 bases and J by 7 bases, and 15 bases separated the two germline ends.

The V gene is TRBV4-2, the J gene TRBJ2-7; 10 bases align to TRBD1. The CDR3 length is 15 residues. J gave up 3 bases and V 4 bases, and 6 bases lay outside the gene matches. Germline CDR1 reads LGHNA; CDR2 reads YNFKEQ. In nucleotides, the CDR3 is TGTGCCAGCAGCCTCTCGGGGACAGGGGACTACGAGCAGTACTTC. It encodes CASSLSGTGDYEQYF.

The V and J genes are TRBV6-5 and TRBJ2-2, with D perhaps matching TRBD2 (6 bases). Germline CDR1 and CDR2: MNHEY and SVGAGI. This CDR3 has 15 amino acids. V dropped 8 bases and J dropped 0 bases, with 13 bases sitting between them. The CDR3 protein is CASQLSGSNTGELFF. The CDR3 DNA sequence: TGTGCCAGCCAGCTTAGCGGATCGAACACCGGGGAGCTGTTTTTT.

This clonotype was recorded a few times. Here the CDR3 DNA reads TGTGCCACGACAGGGGGCCGATCACCCCTCCACTTT. It yields the protein CATTGGRSPLHF. The chain employs TRBV11-2 and TRBJ1-6; TRBD1 aligns across 10 bases. The ends lost 10 bases at V and 10 bases at J; junction bases unmatched: 4. The germline V gene has CDR1 SGHAT and CDR2 FQNNGV. The CDR3 consists of 12 residues.

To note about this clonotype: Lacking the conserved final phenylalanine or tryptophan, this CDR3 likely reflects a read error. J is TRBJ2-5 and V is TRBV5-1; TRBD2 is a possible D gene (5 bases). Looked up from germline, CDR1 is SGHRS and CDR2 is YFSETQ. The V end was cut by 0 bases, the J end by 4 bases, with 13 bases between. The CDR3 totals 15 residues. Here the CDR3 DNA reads TGCGCCAGCAGCTTGGCCGTCGGAGGTGGAGAGACCCAGTACATC. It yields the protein CASSLAVGGGETQYI.

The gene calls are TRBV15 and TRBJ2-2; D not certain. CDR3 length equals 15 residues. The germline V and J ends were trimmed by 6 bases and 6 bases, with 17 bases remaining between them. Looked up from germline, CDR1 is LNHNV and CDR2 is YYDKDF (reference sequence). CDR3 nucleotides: TGTGCCACCAGTACCCTAGGGCCAGGCTCCGGGGAGCTGTTTTTT. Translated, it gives CATSTLGPGSGELFF.

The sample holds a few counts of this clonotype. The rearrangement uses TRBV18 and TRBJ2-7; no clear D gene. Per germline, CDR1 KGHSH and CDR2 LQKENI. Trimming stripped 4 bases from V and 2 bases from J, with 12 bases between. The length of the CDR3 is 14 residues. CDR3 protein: CASSRSSATYEQYV. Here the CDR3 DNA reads TGTGCCAGCTCACGATCCAGTGCCACCTACGAGCAGTACGTC.

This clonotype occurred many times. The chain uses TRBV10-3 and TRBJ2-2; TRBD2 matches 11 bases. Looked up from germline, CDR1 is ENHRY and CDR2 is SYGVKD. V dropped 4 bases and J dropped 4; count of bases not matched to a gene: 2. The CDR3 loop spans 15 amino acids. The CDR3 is CAISVTSGSTGELFF. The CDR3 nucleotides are TGTGCCATCAGTGTTACTAGCGGGAGCACCGGGGAGCTGTTTTTT.

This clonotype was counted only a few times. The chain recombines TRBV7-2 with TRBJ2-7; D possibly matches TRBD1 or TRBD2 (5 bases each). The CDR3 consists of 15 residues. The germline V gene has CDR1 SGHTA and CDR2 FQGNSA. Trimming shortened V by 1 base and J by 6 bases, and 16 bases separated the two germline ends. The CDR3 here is CASSLEPAPGAEQYF. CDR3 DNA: TGTGCCAGCAGCTTAGAACCAGCTCCCGGGGCCGAGCAGTACTTC.

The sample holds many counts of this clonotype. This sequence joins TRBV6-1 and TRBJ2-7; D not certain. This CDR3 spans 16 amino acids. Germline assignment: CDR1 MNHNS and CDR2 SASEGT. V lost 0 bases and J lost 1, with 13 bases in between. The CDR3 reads CASSEARHRPSYEQYF. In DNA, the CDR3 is TGTGCCAGCAGTGAAGCGCGGCACCGGCCGTCCTACGAGCAGTACTTC.

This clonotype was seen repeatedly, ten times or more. The CDR3 DNA reads as TGCGCCAGCAGCTTTGACAGGAGCCTAGCCAAAAACATTCAGTACTTC. It codes for CASSFDRSLAKNIQYF. The J gene is TRBJ2-4, the V gene TRBV5-1, with a possible D match to TRBD1 (6 bases). This CDR3 contains 16 residues. Germline CDR1 and CDR2: SGHRS and YFSETQ. The V and J ends lost 2 bases and 0 bases respectively, with 12 bases between them.

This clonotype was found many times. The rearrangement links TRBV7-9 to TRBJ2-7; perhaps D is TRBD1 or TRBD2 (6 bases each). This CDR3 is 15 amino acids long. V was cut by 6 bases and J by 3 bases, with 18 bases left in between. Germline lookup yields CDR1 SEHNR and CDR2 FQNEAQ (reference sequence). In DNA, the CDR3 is TGTGCCAGCAGTCTCGGGGGCGCGGGCCGCTACGAGCAGTACTTC. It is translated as CASSLGGAGRYEQYF.

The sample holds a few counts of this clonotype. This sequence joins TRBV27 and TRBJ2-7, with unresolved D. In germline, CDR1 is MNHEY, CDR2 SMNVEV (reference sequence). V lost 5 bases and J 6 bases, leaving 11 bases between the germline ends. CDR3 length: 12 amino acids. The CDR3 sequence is CASSAGLAEQYF. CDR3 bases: TGTGCCAGCAGTGCCGGGTTAGCCGAGCAGTACTTC.

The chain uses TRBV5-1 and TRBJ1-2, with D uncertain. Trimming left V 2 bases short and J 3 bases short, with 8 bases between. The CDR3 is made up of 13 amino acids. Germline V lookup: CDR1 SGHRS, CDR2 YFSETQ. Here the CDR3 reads CASSLISDYGYTF. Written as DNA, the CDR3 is TGCGCCAGCAGCTTAATCTCGGACTATGGCTACACCTTC.

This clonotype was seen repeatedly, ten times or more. The CDR3 DNA reads TGTGCCAGCTCCTCTGGAGGGAGGGAGCACGTC. It is translated as CASSSGGREHV. The chain uses TRBV6-5 and TRBJ2-7; 7 nucleotides match TRBD2. This CDR3 has 11 amino acids. Germline loops: CDR1 MNHEY, CDR2 SVGAGI.

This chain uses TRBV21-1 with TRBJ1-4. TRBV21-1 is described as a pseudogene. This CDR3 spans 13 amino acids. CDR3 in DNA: TGTGCCAGCAGCACGTACGGACCCTTTGGACTGTTTTTT. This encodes CASSTYGPFGLFF.